This passage covers 21 T cell receptor beta chains from one sample sequenced in a study of blood T cell repertoires in COVID-19. TCRdb's table, derived via immunoSEQ multiplex PCR, lists solely in-frame clones and lacks some. Among hundreds of thousands of clones listed, 86% were seen once. The sequenced sample consisted of peripheral blood. The receptors originated from a woman between 25 and 40 years old with active or convalescent COVID-19.

V and J are TRBV4-1 and TRBJ2-2; a possible D gene is TRBD2 (6 bases). V lost 0 bases and J lost 4, with 12 bases in between. This CDR3 contains 16 residues. The germline gives CDR1 MGHRA, CDR2 YSYEKL. CDR3 bases: TGCGCCAGCAGCCAAGATGGCGGGGAGGTCACCGGGGAGCTGTTTTTT. Residues: CASSQDGGEVTGELFF.

This clone has a single count. The chain couples TRBV19 to TRBJ1-2, with 8 bases fitting TRBD1. Germline trimming cut 6 bases from V and 8 bases from J; bases unmatched to any gene: 11. Germline assignment: CDR1 LNHDA and CDR2 SQIVND (reference sequence). CDR3 length: 14 residues. CDR3 bases: TGTGCCAGTAGGCGACAGGGGATGAGCGACGGCTACACCTTC. Protein product: CASRRQGMSDGYTF.

The J gene is TRBJ1-2, the V gene TRBV19, with 7 bases lining up with TRBD1. CDR1 and CDR2 (germline): LNHDA, SQIVND (reference sequence). The V segment lost 9 bases and the J segment 4 bases; nucleotides outside the gene matches: 8. The CDR3 is 13 residues long. CDR3 loop: CASAVGQSYGYTF. CDR3 bases: TGTGCCAGCGCTGTGGGACAGTCCTATGGCTACACCTTC.

The chain combines TRBV5-1 with TRBJ1-2; 10 bases are shared with TRBD1. Trimming at V came to 0 bases and at J to 4 bases, leaving 3 bases not matched to a gene. CDR1 is SGHRS, CDR2 YFSETQ, per germline. This CDR3 spans 15 amino acids. In DNA form, the CDR3 reads TGCGCCAGCAGCTTGGGAGGGACAGGGGCCTATGGCTACACCTTC. Encoded protein: CASSLGGTGAYGYTF.

The J gene is TRBJ2-5, the V gene TRBV19; 14 bases are shared with TRBD2. J was trimmed by 5 bases and V by 5 bases; bases with no gene match: 4. CDR1 LNHDA and CDR2 SQIVND come from the germline V gene (reference sequence). The CDR3 contains 15 residues. The CDR3 nucleotides read TGTGCCAGTAGTCCGGGACTAGCGGGAGTGGAGACCCAGTACTTC. Its translation is CASSPGLAGVETQYF.

The J gene is TRBJ1-1, the V gene TRBV19; D not resolved. Trimming took off 5 bases at V and 4 bases at J, with 14 bases between the two ends. Germline CDR1 is LNHDA and CDR2 is SQIVND (reference sequence). The CDR3 has 14 amino acids. CDR3 in amino acids: CASSPRVVSTEAFF. CDR3 nucleotides: TGTGCCAGTAGTCCTCGTGTAGTGAGCACTGAAGCTTTCTTT. Combining the CDR3 with reference TRBV19 and TRBJ1-1 gives the whole variable domain DGGITQSPKYLFRKEGQNVTLSCEQNLNHDAMYWYRQDPGQGLRLIYYSQIVNDFQKGDIAEGYSVSREKKESFPLTVTSAQKNPTAFYLCASSPRVVSTEAFFGQGTRLTVV.

The gene calls are TRBV6-5 and TRBJ1-5, with no clear D. The V gene lost 7 bases and the J gene lost 0 bases, with 13 bases spanning the gap. From germline, CDR1 is MNHEY and CDR2 SVGAGI. The CDR3 extends over 15 amino acids. CDR3 protein: CASIWSQYSNQPQHF. DNA for the CDR3: TGTGCCAGCATATGGTCACAATATAGCAATCAGCCCCAGCATTTT.

The genes are TRBV5-4 and TRBJ2-3; the match to TRBD2 covers 7 bases. CDR1 and CDR2 from the germline V gene are SGHNT and YYREEE (reference sequence). CDR3 length: 15 residues. The V gene end was trimmed by 2 bases and the J gene end by 7 bases; junction bases not matched to a gene: 10. This CDR3 reads CASSLGFPSGNTQYF. The DNA of the CDR3 is TGTGCCAGCAGCTTAGGTTTTCCTAGCGGAAATACGCAGTATTTT.

The J gene is TRBJ2-5, the V gene TRBV7-2; 11 bases align to TRBD2. V was pared by 1 base and J by 2 bases, with 9 bases of the junction left unmatched. Germline CDR1 reads SGHTA; CDR2 reads FQGNSA. This CDR3 region has 18 residues. The CDR3 loop is CASSLDPRLAGSQETQYF. Written as DNA, the CDR3 is TGTGCCAGCAGCTTAGACCCCAGACTAGCGGGGAGTCAAGAGACCCAGTACTTC.

The chain links TRBV6-5 to TRBJ2-3, with 7 bases aligning to TRBD2. V lost 7 bases to trimming and J lost 1 base; unmatched junction nucleotides: 8. CDR1 is MNHEY, CDR2 SVGAGI, per germline. The length of the CDR3 is 15 residues. CDR3 bases: TGTGCCAGCACCACCGGTGGGGGGGGCACAGATACGCAGTATTTT. It specifies CASTTGGGGTDTQYF.

The CDR3 sequence is CASSDWTGDSEAFF. CDR3 bases: TGCGCCAGCAGTGACTGGACAGGAGATTCTGAAGCTTTCTTT. The chain couples TRBV10-2 to TRBJ1-1; 7 bases align to TRBD1. From germline, CDR1 is WSHSY and CDR2 SAAADI. There are 14 residues in the CDR3. Trimming took 3 bases from V and 6 from J; bases not matched to a gene: 7.

The genes are TRBV6-5 and TRBJ2-7, with 7 nucleotides matching TRBD2. The CDR3 totals 15 residues. The ends lost 1 base at V and 4 bases at J; junction bases unmatched: 7. From germline, CDR1 is MNHEY and CDR2 SVGAGI. The CDR3 DNA is TGTGCCAGCAGTTACTATAGCGGGCGTCGGTACGAGCAGTACTTC. It encodes CASSYYSGRRYEQYF.

The genes are TRBV15 and TRBJ1-3; no definite D call. This CDR3 is built from 13 residues. Germline CDR1 and CDR2: LNHNV and YYDKDF (reference sequence). V was pared by 1 base and J by 3 bases, with 4 bases between. CDR3 bases: TGTGCCACCAGCAGAGGAGATGGAAACACCATATATTTT. It codes for CATSRGDGNTIYF.

The chain couples TRBV29-1 to TRBJ1-2; D not resolved. CDR1 and CDR2 from the germline V gene are SQVTM and ANQGSEA. The CDR3 spans 14 residues. Trimming took 0 bases from V and 6 from J, leaving 14 bases between them. CDR3 coding DNA: TGCAGCGTTGAAGAAACAGCCCGAAGAAATGGCTACACCTTC. It specifies CSVEETARRNGYTF. The whole variable domain, filled in from reference TRBV29-1 and TRBJ1-2, reads SAVISQKPSRDICQRGTSLTIQCQVDSQVTMMFWYRQQPGQSLTLIATANQGSEATYESGFVIDKFPISRPNLTFSTLTVSNMSPEDSSIYLCSVEETARRNGYTFGSGTRLTVV.

The rearrangement uses TRBV24-1 and TRBJ2-5; D call uncertain. CDR1 KGHDR and CDR2 SFDVKD come from the germline V gene. This CDR3 is built from 14 residues. Between the trimmed V and J ends, which lost 9 bases and 2 bases, there was a span of 15 bases. DNA of the CDR3: TGTGCCACCTCCGACCCCGCGGAACAAGAGACCCAGTACTTC. Its protein is CATSDPAEQETQYF.

The rearrangement uses TRBV29-1 and TRBJ2-1; 7 bases fit TRBD1. Unmatched junction bases numbered 21, after V lost 3 bases and J lost 4 bases. Germline CDR1 SQVTM, CDR2 ANQGSEA. The CDR3 runs 19 residues. Here the CDR3 DNA reads TGCAGCGTTGAGGGAGTAAGCGGAGACAGGGAATCTGAGTACAATGAGCAGTTCTTC. It translates to CSVEGVSGDRESEYNEQFF.

This rearrangement joins TRBV7-2 to TRBJ1-1; weak D call: TRBD1 (5 bases). Looked up from germline, CDR1 is SGHTA and CDR2 is FQGNSA. V was clipped by 5 bases and J by 5 bases, with 15 bases between them. This CDR3 contains 14 residues. The CDR3 here is CASSPQARGTEAFF. The CDR3 region has the DNA TGTGCCAGCAGCCCCCAGGCCCGGGGGACTGAAGCTTTCTTT.

This chain joins TRBV3-1 (or the pseudogene TRBV3-2) and TRBJ1-2, with D unclear. The V gene's germline CDR1 is LGHDT and CDR2 YNNKEL (reference sequence). Between the trimmed V and J ends, which lost 4 bases and 8 bases, there was a span of 20 bases. The CDR3 covers 15 residues. The CDR3 is CASSLNAVGLGGYTF. For the CDR3, the DNA is TGTGCCAGCAGCCTTAATGCCGTCGGGTTAGGCGGCTACACCTTC.

The count of this clone is one. The chain recombines TRBV18 with TRBJ1-2; 8 bases are shared with TRBD1. With 2 bases clipped from V and 6 bases from J, the junction kept 8 bases outside the gene matches. The CDR3 extends over 15 amino acids. Germline assignment: CDR1 KGHSH and CDR2 LQKENI. The CDR3 is CASSPGTQGAHGYTF. As DNA, the CDR3 is TGTGCCAGCTCACCAGGTACCCAGGGGGCTCATGGCTACACCTTC.

The chain employs TRBV10-1 and TRBJ2-7; 8 positions match TRBD2. This CDR3 has 14 amino acids. With 3 bases clipped from V and 2 bases from J, the junction kept 3 bases outside the gene matches. The germline V gene has CDR1 WNHNN and CDR2 SYGVQD (reference sequence). The CDR3 loop reads CASSDLAGTYEQYF. DNA for the CDR3: TGCGCCAGCAGTGATTTAGCGGGGACCTACGAGCAGTACTTC.

This chain joins TRBV10-3 and TRBJ1-3; D might be TRBD1 (6 bases). The CDR3 is 15 amino acids. Germline assignment: CDR1 ENHRY and CDR2 SYGVKD. V was clipped by 2 bases and J by 4 bases, with 12 bases between them. The CDR3 loop is CAISEIQGTGNTIYF. DNA of the CDR3: TGTGCCATCAGTGAGATACAGGGTACCGGAAACACCATATATTTT.